Sequencing of this T cell receptor beta chain was carried out in a study of cytomegalovirus exposure and HLA in healthy donors. The study ran its PCR with 60 Vbeta and 13 Jbeta primers. Sequenced by immunoSEQ multiplex PCR; TCRdb stores in-frame clones only, minus some. The sample includes about 160,000 clones, 60% to 85% of them seen just once. V was trimmed by 7 bases and J by 7 bases, leaving 19 bases between them. Looked up from germline, CDR1 is LNHDA and CDR2 is SQIVND (reference sequence). This CDR3 contains 14 residues. Sequenced: PBMCs. The chain links TRBV19 to TRBJ1-1; D gene uncertain. This receptor was obtained from a woman between 35 and 50 years old in good health and CMV-seropositive. CDR3 sequence reads: CASMLSSSFGEAFF. CDR3 bases: TGTGCCAGTATGTTAAGTAGCTCCTTTGGTGAAGCTTTCTTT.